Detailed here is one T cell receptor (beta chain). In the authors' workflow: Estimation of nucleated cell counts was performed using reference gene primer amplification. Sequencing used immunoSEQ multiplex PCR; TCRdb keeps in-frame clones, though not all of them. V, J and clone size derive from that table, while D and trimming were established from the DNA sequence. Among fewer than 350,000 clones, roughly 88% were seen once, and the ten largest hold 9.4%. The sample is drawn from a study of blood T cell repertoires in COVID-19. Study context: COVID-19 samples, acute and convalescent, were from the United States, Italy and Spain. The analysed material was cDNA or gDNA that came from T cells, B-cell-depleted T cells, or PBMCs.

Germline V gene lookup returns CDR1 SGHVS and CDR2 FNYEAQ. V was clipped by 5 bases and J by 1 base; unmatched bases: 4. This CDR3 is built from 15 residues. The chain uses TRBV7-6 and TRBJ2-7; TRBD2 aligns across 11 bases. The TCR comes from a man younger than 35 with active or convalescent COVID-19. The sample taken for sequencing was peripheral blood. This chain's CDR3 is CASSPIAGGSYEQYF. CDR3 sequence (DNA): TGTGCCAGCAGCCCAATAGCGGGGGGGTCCTACGAGCAGTACTTC.